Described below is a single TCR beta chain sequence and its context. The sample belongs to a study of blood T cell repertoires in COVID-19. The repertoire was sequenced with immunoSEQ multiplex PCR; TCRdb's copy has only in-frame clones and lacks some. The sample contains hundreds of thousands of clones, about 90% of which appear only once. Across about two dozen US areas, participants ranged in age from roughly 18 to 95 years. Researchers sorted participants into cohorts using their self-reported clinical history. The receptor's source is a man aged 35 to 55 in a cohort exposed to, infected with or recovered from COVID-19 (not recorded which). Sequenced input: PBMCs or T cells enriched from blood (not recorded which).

CDR3 amino acids: CASSQDLGGSADTQYF. The CDR3 coding sequence is TGCGCCAGCAGCCAAGATCTGGGAGGGAGTGCTGATACGCAGTATTTT. The gene calls are TRBV4-1 and TRBJ2-3; TRBD2 matches at 7 bases. Per the germline V gene, CDR1 is MGHRA and CDR2 is YSYEKL. Losses at the gene ends were 0 bases for V and 6 bases for J; bases not matched to a gene: 9. The CDR3 spans 16 residues.